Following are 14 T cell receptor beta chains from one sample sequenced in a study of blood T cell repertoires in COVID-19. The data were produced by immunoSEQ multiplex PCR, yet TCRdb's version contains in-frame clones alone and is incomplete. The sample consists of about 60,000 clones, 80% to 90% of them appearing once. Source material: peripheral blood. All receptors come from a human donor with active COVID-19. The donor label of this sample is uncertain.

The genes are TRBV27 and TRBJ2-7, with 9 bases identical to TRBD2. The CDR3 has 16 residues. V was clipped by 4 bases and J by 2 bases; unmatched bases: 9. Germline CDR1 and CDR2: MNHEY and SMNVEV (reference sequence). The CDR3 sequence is CASSSPLGGRAYEQYF. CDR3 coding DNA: TGTGCCAGCAGTTCCCCCCTTGGCGGGAGGGCCTACGAGCAGTACTTC.

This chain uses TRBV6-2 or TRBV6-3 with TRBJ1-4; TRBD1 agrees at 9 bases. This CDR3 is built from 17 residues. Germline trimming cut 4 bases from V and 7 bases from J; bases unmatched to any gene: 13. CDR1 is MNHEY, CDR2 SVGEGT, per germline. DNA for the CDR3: TGTGCCAGCAGTTCCTCCGGGACAGGGTGGAGAAGTGAAAAACTGTTTTTT. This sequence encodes CASSSSGTGWRSEKLFF.

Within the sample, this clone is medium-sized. The CDR3 protein is CASKWVSDQPNTGELFF. The CDR3 bases are TGTGCCAGCAAATGGGTCAGCGACCAACCGAACACCGGGGAGCTGTTTTTT. V is TRBV2 and J is TRBJ2-2; unclear D gene. Trimming left V 7 bases short and J 0 bases short, with 18 bases between. The V gene's germline CDR1 is SNHLY and CDR2 FYNNEI. The CDR3 totals 17 residues.

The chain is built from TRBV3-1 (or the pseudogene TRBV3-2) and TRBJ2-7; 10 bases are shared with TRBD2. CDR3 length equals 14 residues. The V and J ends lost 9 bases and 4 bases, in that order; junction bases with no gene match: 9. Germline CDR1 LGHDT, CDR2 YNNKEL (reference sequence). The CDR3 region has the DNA TGTGCCAGTAAACAGCTAGCGGGGGAGTACGAGCAGTACTTC. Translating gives CASKQLAGEYEQYF.

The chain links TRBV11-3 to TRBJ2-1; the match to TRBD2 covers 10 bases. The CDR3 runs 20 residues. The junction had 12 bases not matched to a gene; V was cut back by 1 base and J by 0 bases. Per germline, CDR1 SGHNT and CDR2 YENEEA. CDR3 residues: CASSLGTGLAIGGSYNEQFF. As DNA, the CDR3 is TGTGCCAGCAGCTTAGGAACGGGACTAGCGATCGGCGGCTCCTACAATGAGCAGTTCTTC.

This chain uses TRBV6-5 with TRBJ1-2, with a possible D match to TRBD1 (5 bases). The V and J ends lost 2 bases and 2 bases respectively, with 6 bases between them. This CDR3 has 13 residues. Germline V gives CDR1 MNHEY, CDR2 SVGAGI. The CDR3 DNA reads TGTGCCAGCAGTTACGCAGGGAACTATGGCTACACCTTC. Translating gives CASSYAGNYGYTF.

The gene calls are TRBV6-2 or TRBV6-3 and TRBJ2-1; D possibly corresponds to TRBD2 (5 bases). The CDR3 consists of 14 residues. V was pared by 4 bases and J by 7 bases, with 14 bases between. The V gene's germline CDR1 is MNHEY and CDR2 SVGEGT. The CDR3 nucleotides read TGTGCCAGCAGTTGGACTGGGGTCGGGAATGAGCAGTTCTTC. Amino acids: CASSWTGVGNEQFF.

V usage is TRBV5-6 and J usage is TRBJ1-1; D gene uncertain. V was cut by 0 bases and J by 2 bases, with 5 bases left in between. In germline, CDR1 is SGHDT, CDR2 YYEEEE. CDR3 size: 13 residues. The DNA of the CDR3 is TGTGCCAGCAGCTTGGCCTCTAACACTGAAGCTTTCTTT. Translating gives CASSLASNTEAFF.

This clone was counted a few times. CDR3 residues: CASSLGGTGGFYEQYF. CDR3 DNA sequence: TGTGCCAGCAGCTTGGGTGGGACAGGGGGCTTCTACGAGCAGTACTTC. The rearrangement links TRBV5-4 to TRBJ2-7, with 12 bases identical to TRBD1. This CDR3 contains 16 residues. Germline CDR1 reads SGHNT; CDR2 reads YYREEE (reference sequence). V lost 0 bases and J lost 3; bases outside the gene matches: 4.

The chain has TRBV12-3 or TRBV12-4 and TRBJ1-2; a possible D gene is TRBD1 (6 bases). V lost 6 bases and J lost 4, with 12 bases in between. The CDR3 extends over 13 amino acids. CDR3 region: CASSSDRTYGYTF. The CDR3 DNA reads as TGTGCCAGCAGCTCCGACAGGACCTATGGCTACACCTTC.

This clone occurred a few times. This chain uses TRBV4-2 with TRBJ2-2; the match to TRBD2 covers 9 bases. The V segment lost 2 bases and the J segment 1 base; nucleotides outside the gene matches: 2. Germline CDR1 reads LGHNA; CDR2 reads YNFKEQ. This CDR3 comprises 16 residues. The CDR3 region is CASSQPAGGNTGELFF. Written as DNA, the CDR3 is TGTGCCAGCAGCCAACCAGCGGGAGGGAACACCGGGGAGCTGTTTTTT.

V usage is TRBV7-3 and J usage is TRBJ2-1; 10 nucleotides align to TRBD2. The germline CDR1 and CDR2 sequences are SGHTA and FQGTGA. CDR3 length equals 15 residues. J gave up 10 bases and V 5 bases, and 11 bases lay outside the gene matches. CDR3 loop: CASSPLVAGGKEQFF. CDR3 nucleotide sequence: TGTGCCAGCAGCCCCCTGGTAGCGGGGGGTAAAGAGCAGTTCTTC.

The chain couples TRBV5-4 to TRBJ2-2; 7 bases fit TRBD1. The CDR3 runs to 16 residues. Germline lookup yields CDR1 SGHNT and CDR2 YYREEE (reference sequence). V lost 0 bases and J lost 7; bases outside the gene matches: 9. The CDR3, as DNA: TGTGCCAGCAGCTTGGATCGACAGGGAGCACGCGGGGAGCTGTTTTTT. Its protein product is CASSLDRQGARGELFF.

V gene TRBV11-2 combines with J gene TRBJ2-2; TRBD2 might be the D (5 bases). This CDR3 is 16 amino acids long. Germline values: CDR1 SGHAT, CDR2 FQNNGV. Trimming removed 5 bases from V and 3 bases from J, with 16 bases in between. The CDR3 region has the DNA TGTGCCAGCAGCCCCCTGACTAACGTTTACACCGGGGAGCTGTTTTTT. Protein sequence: CASSPLTNVYTGELFF.